This T cell receptor (beta chain) was found in a study of blood T cell repertoires in COVID-19. Whole-study context: The study drew acute and convalescent COVID-19 samples from the United States, Italy and Spain. The cDNA or gDNA used as material had been derived from T cells, B-cell-depleted T cells, or PBMCs.

In the original workflow: For nucleated cells, counts were estimated from reference gene primer amplification. Generated by immunoSEQ multiplex PCR, the TCRdb table keeps only in-frame clones and is missing some. Clonal size and the V and J genes are those of that table, whereas D and trimming came from the DNA. The sample lists 20,000 to 30,000 clones; roughly nine tenths were seen once. Sequencing was performed on peripheral blood. This TCR came from a man aged 65 to 79 with acute or convalescent COVID-19.

CDR3 sequence (DNA): TGTGCCGCCGGGACTAGCGGGAGGGCAGATACGCAGTATTTT. Translation: CAAGTSGRADTQYF. The rearrangement joins TRBV2 to TRBJ2-3; 16 bases are shared with TRBD2. The CDR3 covers 14 residues. J lost 4 bases, V lost 11 bases, and 3 bases had no gene match. Germline V lookup: CDR1 SNHLY, CDR2 FYNNEI.